Following are 21 T cell receptor beta chains from one sample sequenced in a study of blood T cells in healthy people across ages. Sample-barcoded 5' priming and a J-beta primer mix drove a second PCR of about 7 to 12 cycles. MiXCR, run by TCRdb on the 5' RACE reads, gives a single entry per CDR3 protein. The table has under 700,000 distinct CDR3 sequences, less than 25% seen once. These same records also appear under a second study, on T cells of mothers and their children.

Specimen: blood. These receptors were obtained from a boy aged 5-17 years in good health.

V is TRBV5-1 and J is TRBJ1-6, with a possible D match to TRBD1 (5 bases). The CDR3 is 14 residues long. Deletions cut 2 bases from V and 5 bases from J, with 8 bases between. From germline, CDR1 is SGHRS and CDR2 YFSETQ. The CDR3 nucleotides read TGCGCCAGCAGCTTAGACAGCAATAATTCACCCCTCCACTTT. Translated, it gives CASSLDSNNSPLHF.

This clonotype turned up a few times. The chain has TRBV20-1 and TRBJ2-2, with a weak D call TRBD2 (5 bases). Germline V gene sequence: CDR1 DFQATT, CDR2 SNEGSKA (reference sequence). The CDR3 covers 13 residues. The V end lost 6 bases, the J end lost 6 bases, and 14 bases lay between the germline ends. The CDR3 reads CSAAGVRPGELFF. The DNA of the CDR3 is TGCAGTGCCGCCGGGGTTCGGCCCGGGGAGCTGTTTTTT.

This clonotype was seen at least ten times. The chain employs TRBV4-3 and TRBJ2-4, with 9 bases identical to TRBD1. The germline V gene encodes CDR1 LGHNA and CDR2 YSLEER. With 4 bases clipped from V and 8 bases from J, the junction kept 12 bases outside the gene matches. CDR3 length: 16 residues. The CDR3: CASSPTQGTGRDIQYF. In DNA, the CDR3 is TGCGCCAGCAGCCCTACCCAAGGGACAGGGAGGGACATTCAGTACTTC.

This clonotype has a handful of counts. The V and J genes are TRBV5-1 and TRBJ2-5, with TRBD1 identical over 9 bases. V was pared by 4 bases and J by 5 bases, with 9 bases of the junction left unmatched. CDR3 size: 15 residues. The V gene's germline CDR1 is SGHRS and CDR2 YFSETQ. CDR3 in DNA: TGCGCCAGCAGCCGCCGGGACAGGGAGTTGGAGACCCAGTACTTC. It codes for CASSRRDRELETQYF.

This clonotype came up many times. The chain uses TRBV4-3 and TRBJ1-2; D uncertain. Trimming cost V 3 bases and J 1 base, with 15 bases left between them. This CDR3 has 16 amino acids. The V gene's germline CDR1 is LGHNA and CDR2 YSLEER. CDR3 protein: CASSHLDGRVNYGYTF. The DNA of the CDR3 is TGCGCCAGCAGCCACTTAGACGGCCGGGTTAACTATGGCTACACCTTC.

This sequence joins TRBV29-1 and TRBJ2-2; TRBD1 agrees at 8 bases. CDR3 length: 14 residues. Germline V lookup: CDR1 SQVTM, CDR2 ANQGSEA. Losses at the gene ends were 4 bases for V and 2 bases for J; bases not matched to a gene: 3. CDR3 loop: CSVVTGVNTGELFF. The DNA for the CDR3 is TGCAGCGTTGTGACAGGGGTCAACACCGGGGAGCTGTTTTTT.

This clonotype has more than one count but fewer than ten. The CDR3 bases are TGCGCCAGCAGCCAAACACTAGCGGTTTCCTACAATGAGCAGTTCTTC. This sequence encodes CASSQTLAVSYNEQFF. The V gene is TRBV4-3, the J gene TRBJ2-5; 8 bases line up with TRBD2. Gene TRBJ2-1 matches the end of the DNA better, so the J call may be wrong. Germline CDR1 is LGHNA and CDR2 is YSLEER. The CDR3 has 16 residues.

The V gene is TRBV7-2, the J gene TRBJ2-6; D is possibly TRBD1 or TRBD2 (5 bases each). Germline V gives CDR1 SGHTA, CDR2 FQGNSA. The CDR3 totals 18 residues. Trimming took 5 bases from V and 0 from J, leaving 17 bases between them. The CDR3 region is CASSRTGARLSGANVLTF. The DNA for the CDR3 is TGTGCCAGCAGCAGAACCGGGGCTCGCCTCTCTGGGGCCAACGTCCTGACTTTC.

The chain has TRBV30 and TRBJ1-2; TRBD1 matches at 10 bases. Losses at the gene ends were 2 bases for V and 2 bases for J; bases not matched to a gene: 8. This CDR3 comprises 16 residues. CDR1 is GTSNPN, CDR2 SVGIG, per germline (reference sequence). The CDR3 bases are TGTGCCTGGAGTTCTTGGGACAGGGGCGAAAACTATGGCTACACCTTC. As protein: CAWSSWDRGENYGYTF.

This clonotype was found a few times. V usage is TRBV30 and J usage is TRBJ1-4, with TRBD1 matching 9 bases. Germline V lookup: CDR1 GTSNPN, CDR2 SVGIG (reference sequence). The V gene end was trimmed by 4 bases and the J gene end by 7 bases; junction bases not matched to a gene: 7. This CDR3 is built from 14 residues. This CDR3 is CAWTTGTGSEKLFF. As DNA, the CDR3 is TGTGCCTGGACCACAGGGACAGGGAGTGAAAAACTGTTTTTT.

The V and J genes are TRBV11-1 and TRBJ2-5, with 9 bases lining up with TRBD1. From germline, CDR1 is SGHAT and CDR2 FQDESV (reference sequence). This CDR3 is built from 17 residues. After removal of 2 bases from V and 5 bases from J, the junction contained 12 bases not matched to a gene. CDR3: CASSLRDRVFSGETQYF. In DNA, the CDR3 is TGTGCCAGCAGCTTACGGGACAGGGTATTTTCGGGGGAGACCCAGTACTTC.

This clonotype was counted between two and nine times. V and J are TRBV4-3 and TRBJ2-7, with 11 bases aligning to TRBD2. Trimming at V came to 0 bases and at J to 6 bases, leaving 1 base not matched to a gene. This CDR3 has 14 amino acids. Germline CDR1 LGHNA, CDR2 YSLEER. The chain's CDR3 is CASSQDGTSGEQYF. The DNA for the CDR3 is TGCGCCAGCAGCCAAGATGGGACTAGCGGCGAGCAGTACTTC.

About this clonotype itself: A read error may account for a junction end that differs from germline. The chain links TRBV4-1 to TRBJ2-3; possibly TRBD1 for D (6 bases). Germline lookup yields CDR1 MGHRA and CDR2 YSYEKL. The CDR3 covers 17 residues. The CDR3 bases are TGCGCCAGCAGCCAAGACACCGGGACATCTAGCACAGATACGCGGTATTTT. Translated: CASSQDTGTSSTDTRYF.

Only a few counts were recorded for this clonotype. V usage is TRBV20-1 and J usage is TRBJ1-1; D is ambiguous. The CDR3 consists of 15 residues. The ends were cut back, 2 bases at V and 4 bases at J, with 17 bases in the middle. From germline, CDR1 is DFQATT and CDR2 SNEGSKA (reference sequence). CDR3 sequence reads: CSARPMTEVGTEAFF. For the CDR3, the DNA is TGCAGTGCTAGACCAATGACTGAGGTGGGCACTGAAGCTTTCTTT.

This clonotype was picked up a small number of times. This rearrangement joins TRBV5-6 to TRBJ2-3, with D hard to call. V dropped 4 bases and J dropped 2 bases, with 8 bases sitting between them. The CDR3 totals 13 residues. Germline lookup yields CDR1 SGHDT and CDR2 YYEEEE. The CDR3 nucleotides are TGTGCCAGCAGCCCTGTGACCACAGATACGCAGTATTTT. Encoded protein: CASSPVTTDTQYF.

The chain uses TRBV3-1 and TRBJ2-3, with 14 bases lining up with TRBD2. Germline assignment: CDR1 LGHDT and CDR2 YNNKEL (reference sequence). Germline trimming cut 4 bases from V and 7 bases from J; bases unmatched to any gene: 4. The CDR3 spans 15 residues. The CDR3, as DNA: TGTGCCAGCAGCCTGGGACTAGCGGGAGTTTATACGCAGTATTTT. It codes for CASSLGLAGVYTQYF.

The sample holds a few counts of this clonotype. At one end the junction does not follow the germline gene, possibly because of a read error. CDR3 sequence reads: CASSFSDGTGLGSPLRF. In DNA form, the CDR3 reads TGTGCCAGCAGTTTTTCCGATGGGACAGGCCTCGGGTCACCCCTCCGCTTT. This chain joins TRBV28 and TRBJ1-6; 8 positions agree with TRBD1. CDR1 and CDR2 from the germline V gene are MDHEN and SYDVKM. This CDR3 region has 17 residues.

The V call is TRBV7-3, the J call TRBJ2-3; TRBD1 agrees at 8 bases. Germline loops: CDR1 SGHTA, CDR2 FQGTGA. The V and J ends lost 5 bases and 2 bases, in that order; junction bases with no gene match: 9. The CDR3 extends over 16 amino acids. The CDR3 nucleotides are TGTGCCAGCAGCCCCCCAGGGGGCGCGCACACAGATACGCAGTATTTT. Its translation is CASSPPGGAHTDTQYF.

This chain joins TRBV4-1 and TRBJ2-3; TRBD1 or TRBD2 may be the D gene (5 bases each). Per the germline V gene, CDR1 is MGHRA and CDR2 is YSYEKL. With 4 bases removed from V and 5 bases from J, the gap between germline ends came to 19 bases. This CDR3 is built from 16 residues. The CDR3 region is CASSLVGAGNKDTQYF. The DNA of the CDR3 is TGCGCCAGCAGCCTCGTCGGGGCAGGGAATAAAGATACGCAGTATTTT.

The V and J genes are TRBV29-1 and TRBJ2-7, with D possibly matching TRBD1 (5 bases). CDR1 and CDR2 from the germline V gene are SQVTM and ANQGSEA. Deletions cut 3 bases from V and 6 bases from J, with 15 bases between. The CDR3 is 13 residues long. The CDR3, as DNA: TGCAGCGTTGACGTCCAGGGAATAGGCGAGCAGTACTTC. Amino acid sequence: CSVDVQGIGEQYF.

The V call is TRBV6-2 or TRBV6-3, the J call TRBJ2-1; TRBD2 matches at 9 bases. Trimming cost V 2 bases and J 8 bases; bases outside gene matches: 10. Germline loops: CDR1 MNHEY, CDR2 SVGEGT. The CDR3 spans 16 residues. The CDR3 here is CASSYRREGQFDEQFF. The CDR3 DNA follows: TGTGCCAGCAGTTACCGGCGGGAGGGCCAGTTTGATGAGCAGTTCTTC.